This T cell receptor beta chain was sequenced for a study of technical replicates of blood from several donors. The CDR3 has 13 amino acids. The trim removed 4 bases at V and 3 bases at J, leaving 2 bases unmatched. In germline, CDR1 is SGHRS, CDR2 YFSETQ. TCRdb's table, derived via immunoSEQ multiplex PCR, lists solely in-frame clones and lacks some. The data contain around 60,000 clones, more than 85% of them singletons. The chain combines TRBV5-1 with TRBJ1-2, with 8 bases fitting TRBD1. The sample consisted of PBMCs. The source is a human donor in good health. Some clones in this sample may be carry-over from other donors' samples. The DNA of the CDR3 is TGCGCCAGCAGCCCGGGACAGGACTATGGCTACACCTTC. Translating it yields CASSPGQDYGYTF.